One and the same sample provided the 16 T cell receptor beta chains below, sequenced in a study of cytomegalovirus exposure and HLA in healthy donors. PCR was performed using 60 Vbeta and 13 Jbeta primers. Clones were read by immunoSEQ multiplex PCR, and TCRdb kept only the in-frame ones, dropping some. This table holds some 160,000 clones, around 80% found once. Sequences were obtained from PBMCs. The source of these receptors is a man aged 50 to 59 in good health and CMV-seropositive.

The chain combines TRBV29-1 with TRBJ2-1; D uncertain. Germline V lookup: CDR1 SQVTM, CDR2 ANQGSEA. V was shortened by 3 bases and J by 9 bases, with 15 bases between the two germline ends. CDR3 length equals 13 residues. As DNA, the CDR3 is TGCAGCGTTGACGAACCGACTGGAGCTGAGCAGTTCTTC. It codes for CSVDEPTGAEQFF.

This chain joins TRBV4-1 and TRBJ1-2; D is undetermined. V shed 0 bases and J shed 4 bases, with 9 bases lying between them. The CDR3 runs 14 residues. The germline CDR1 and CDR2 sequences are MGHRA and YSYEKL. As DNA, the CDR3 is TGCGCCAGCAGCCAAGAGGCGGCTCCCTATGGCTACACCTTC. Translating gives CASSQEAAPYGYTF.

V is TRBV5-1 and J is TRBJ2-3; tentatively, D is TRBD2 (6 bases). Trimming left V 3 bases short and J 2 bases short, with 13 bases between. Germline loops: CDR1 SGHRS, CDR2 YFSETQ. The CDR3 covers 15 residues. The CDR3 nucleotides are TGCGCCAGCAGCTCAGGACTACAAAACACAGATACGCAGTATTTT. It is translated as CASSSGLQNTDTQYF.

V gene TRBV5-6 combines with J gene TRBJ1-2; D uncertain. The CDR3 is 13 amino acids. The V end lost 1 base, the J end lost 8 bases, and 12 bases lay between the germline ends. In germline, CDR1 is SGHDT, CDR2 YYEEEE. The CDR3 loop is CASSLKGQRGYTF. The CDR3 DNA is TGTGCCAGCAGCTTGAAAGGGCAGCGGGGCTACACCTTC.

The CDR3 protein is CASSFRGTGGGNEQFF. The CDR3 DNA reads as TGCGCCAGCAGCTTCCGGGGGACGGGCGGGGGCAATGAGCAGTTCTTC. The chain employs TRBV5-1 and TRBJ2-1; 7 nucleotides match TRBD2. The CDR3 totals 16 residues. Germline V gives CDR1 SGHRS, CDR2 YFSETQ. Losses at the gene ends were 2 bases for V and 6 bases for J; bases not matched to a gene: 11.

This rearrangement joins TRBV7-9 to TRBJ2-2; D is possibly TRBD1 (6 bases). There are 15 residues in the CDR3. Germline loops: CDR1 SEHNR, CDR2 FQNEAQ (reference sequence). Trimming took off 1 base at V and 1 base at J, with 7 bases between the two ends. CDR3: CASSLVQGNTGELFF. The CDR3 coding sequence is TGTGCCAGCAGCTTAGTACAGGGGAACACCGGGGAGCTGTTTTTT.

The chain recombines TRBV5-6 with TRBJ1-2; 7 bases map to TRBD1. CDR1 is SGHDT and CDR2 is YYEEEE in the germline V gene. This CDR3 is 15 amino acids long. J gave up 3 bases and V 2 bases, and 7 bases lay outside the gene matches. CDR3 loop: CASSFPTGWDYGYTF. As DNA, the CDR3 is TGTGCCAGCAGCTTCCCGACAGGGTGGGACTATGGCTACACCTTC. Looking up the rest from reference TRBV5-6 and TRBJ1-2 gives the full variable domain: DAGVTQSPTHLIKTRGQQVTLRCSPKSGHDTVSWYQQALGQGPQFIFQYYEEEERQRGNFPDRFSGHQFPNYSSELNVNALLLGDSALYLCASSFPTGWDYGYTFGSGTRLTVV.

The rearrangement uses TRBV6-5 and TRBJ1-1; no definite D call. V gave up 2 bases and J gave up 1 base, with 8 bases separating them. Germline CDR1 is MNHEY and CDR2 is SVGAGI. This CDR3 spans 14 amino acids. The CDR3 sequence is CASSYEGWNTEAFF. CDR3 nucleotides: TGTGCCAGCAGTTACGAGGGTTGGAACACTGAAGCTTTCTTT.

The genes are TRBV5-1 and TRBJ2-1; TRBD2 agrees at 7 bases. The CDR3 loop spans 16 amino acids. Germline V gene data show CDR1 as SGHRS and CDR2 as YFSETQ. The V and J ends lost 3 bases and 4 bases, in that order; junction bases with no gene match: 10. The DNA of the CDR3 is TGCGCCAGCAGCTCGCAAACCGGGACTACATACAATGAGCAGTTCTTC. Its protein is CASSSQTGTTYNEQFF. Using reference TRBV5-1 and TRBJ2-1 for the parts outside the CDR3, the full variable domain is KAGVTQTPRYLIKTRGQQVTLSCSPISGHRSVSWYQQTPGQGLQFLFEYFSETQRNKGNFPGRFSGRQFSNSRSEMNVSTLELGDSALYLCASSSQTGTTYNEQFFGPGTRLTVL.

This clone was detected a few times. The chain has TRBV11-3 and TRBJ2-1; D possibly corresponds to TRBD1 (6 bases). Trimming shortened V by 7 bases and J by 8 bases, and 15 bases separated the two germline ends. CDR1 SGHNT and CDR2 YENEEA come from the germline V gene. CDR3 length equals 13 residues. CDR3 sequence: CASTLTGLHEQFF. As DNA, the CDR3 is TGTGCCAGCACGCTGACAGGACTCCATGAGCAGTTCTTC.

The chain uses TRBV19 and TRBJ2-6, with 12 bases lining up with TRBD1. The CDR3 has 18 residues. Unmatched junction bases numbered 7, after V lost 7 bases and J lost 0 bases. The germline CDR1 and CDR2 sequences are LNHDA and SQIVND (reference sequence). CDR3 sequence reads: CASMRPGQGASGANVLTF. DNA for the CDR3: TGTGCCAGTATGAGACCGGGACAGGGGGCCTCTGGGGCCAACGTCCTGACTTTC.

This chain uses TRBV7-2 with TRBJ1-1; 10 bases fit TRBD1. The V gene end was trimmed by 4 bases and the J gene end by 4 bases; junction bases not matched to a gene: 9. This CDR3 spans 16 amino acids. Germline V gene sequence: CDR1 SGHTA, CDR2 FQGNSA. In DNA, the CDR3 is TGTGCCAGCAGCTCCCGGACAGGGGGGCTGGGCACTGAAGCTTTCTTT. It translates to CASSSRTGGLGTEAFF.

The chain has TRBV7-8 and TRBJ2-2; 9 bases agree with TRBD2. The CDR3 has 16 residues. V lost 0 bases to trimming and J lost 5 bases; unmatched junction nucleotides: 4. Per the germline V gene, CDR1 is SGHVS and CDR2 is FQNEAQ. The CDR3 nucleotides read TGTGCCAGCAGCTTAGCGGTGCGGGGGGGGACCGGGGAGCTGTTTTTT. Translating gives CASSLAVRGGTGELFF.

J is TRBJ1-1 and V is TRBV7-3; 7 nucleotides match TRBD1. After removal of 3 bases from V and 1 base from J, the junction contained 2 bases not matched to a gene. Germline assignment: CDR1 SGHTA and CDR2 FQGTGA. CDR3 length: 14 residues. As DNA, the CDR3 is TGTGCCAGCAGCTTGGGACAGCAGAACACTGAAGCTTTCTTT. It codes for CASSLGQQNTEAFF.

This chain connects TRBV4-1 to TRBJ2-1, with D tentatively TRBD1 (6 bases). CDR3 length: 14 residues. The V and J ends lost 0 bases and 6 bases respectively, with 9 bases between them. In germline, CDR1 is MGHRA, CDR2 YSYEKL. The CDR3 loop reads CASSQEGTRNEQFF. In DNA form, the CDR3 reads TGCGCCAGCAGCCAAGAGGGGACACGCAATGAGCAGTTCTTC.

This clone was seen more than once but under ten times. This sequence joins TRBV13 and TRBJ2-2; 14 bases match TRBD2. Losses at the gene ends were 4 bases for V and 1 base for J; bases not matched to a gene: 11. Germline assignment: CDR1 PRHDT and CDR2 FYEKMQ (reference sequence). The CDR3 is 20 residues long. CDR3 nucleotide sequence: TGTGCCAGCAGCTCAACTCCCGGGACTAGCGGGAGAAGGAACACCGGGGAGCTGTTTTTT. It encodes CASSSTPGTSGRRNTGELFF. The whole variable domain, filled in from reference TRBV13 and TRBJ2-2, reads AAGVIQSPRHLIKEKRETATLKCYPIPRHDTVYWYQQGPGQDPQFLISFYEKMQSDKGSIPDRFSAQQFSDYHSELNMSSLELGDSALYFCASSSTPGTSGRRNTGELFFGEGSRLTVL.